This TCR beta chain comes out of a study of CD8+CD57+ T cells in acquired aplastic anemia. Whole-study results and caveats: It was found that some 30 CD8+ CDR3 sequences were shared between patients and controls. CD8+ Simpson's diversity did not differ significantly between patients and controls.

Germline CDR1 reads SGHNT; CDR2 reads YYREEE (reference sequence). V lost 2 bases to trimming and J lost 1 base, with 6 bases between them. The length of the CDR3 is 13 residues. By flow cytometry, patients selected for sequencing had shown an expansion of CD8+CD57+ cells. Patients uniformly had severe acquired aplastic anemia. Patients had not yet gotten any therapy when their blood was taken for sampling. This clonotype was observed many times. What it binds is unknown. The study profiled TCR beta VDJ and CDR3 using genomic DNA as template. Using its own MiXCR run on the reads, TCRdb lists one record per CDR3 protein. The table records 150,000 to 200,000 distinct CDR3 sequences, around half of them present only once.

The TCR originated in a human donor with aplastic anemia. The chain uses TRBV5-4 and TRBJ1-1, with D unresolved. The sequencing sample was made of sorted CD4+, CD8+, or CD8+CD57+ T cells (not recorded which) from PBMCs. The CDR3 DNA follows: TGTGCCAGCAGCTTCAAGGGGAACACTGAAGCTTTCTTT. Amino acids: CASSFKGNTEAFF.